Shown below are 29 T cell receptor beta chains from a single sample sequenced in a study of regulatory T cells in long-lasting Graves disease. The TCR beta library used iRepertoire HTBI primers with Arm-PCR amplification of CDR3. MiXCR was run by TCRdb on the multiplex PCR reads, yielding one entry per CDR3 protein. The sample contains a few hundred thousand distinct CDR3 sequences, roughly 24% of which appear only once. As for time point: persistent/refractory GD, antithyroid drugs over 5 years with positive TRAb. From PBMCs, RNA was extracted and then used to make the TCR library. Material: peripheral blood mononuclear cells (PBMCs), obtained when the disease was refractory, from a patient treated with antithyroid drugs. These receptors were collected from a woman aged 40 to 55 with Graves disease.

This clonotype was seen at least ten times. V is TRBV12-3 or TRBV12-4 and J is TRBJ1-2; D might be TRBD1 (5 bases). Trimming took 6 bases from V and 4 from J, leaving 12 bases between them. CDR3 size: 13 residues. The CDR3 bases are TGTGCCAGCAGCCTACAGGAGTCCTATGGCTACACCTTC. Residues: CASSLQESYGYTF.

This clonotype was seen repeatedly, ten times or more. This chain uses TRBV12-3 or TRBV12-4 with TRBJ2-2; TRBD2 might be the D (5 bases). Trimming removed 6 bases at V and 0 bases at J, with 8 bases between. The CDR3 covers 14 residues. The CDR3 sequence is CASSREPNTGELFF. Here the CDR3 DNA reads TGTGCCAGCAGCCGGGAACCGAACACCGGGGAGCTGTTTTTT.

This chain joins TRBV28 and TRBJ2-1; 9 bases align to TRBD1. V lost 1 base, J lost 9 bases, and 7 bases stayed unmatched. The CDR3 consists of 15 residues. Germline V gene lookup returns CDR1 MDHEN and CDR2 SYDVKM. Here the CDR3 reads CASSLSGTGYREQFF. CDR3 nucleotide sequence: TGTGCCAGCAGTTTATCCGGGACAGGGTATCGTGAGCAGTTCTTC.

The chain is built from TRBV5-6 and TRBJ2-5, with TRBD2 matching over 8 bases. Germline trimming cut 5 bases from V and 5 bases from J; bases unmatched to any gene: 17. Germline V CDR1 and CDR2: SGHDT, YYEEEE. The CDR3 is 17 amino acids. For the CDR3, the DNA is TGTGCCAGCAGTCCAACCTTGCAGCGGGAGTCGCTTGAGACCCAGTACTTC. Protein sequence: CASSPTLQRESLETQYF.

This clonotype was found a few times. The chain links TRBV19 to TRBJ2-5; TRBD2 agrees at 13 bases. The V gene's germline CDR1 is LNHDA and CDR2 SQIVND (reference sequence). V shed 6 bases and J 5 bases; nucleotides not matched to a gene: 9. The CDR3 totals 16 residues. CDR3 residues: CASSNRLAGGGETQYF. Written as DNA, the CDR3 is TGTGCCAGTAGCAACCGACTAGCGGGAGGTGGGGAGACCCAGTACTTC.

The rearrangement uses TRBV13 and TRBJ1-1; a weak D match, TRBD1 (5 bases). This CDR3 region has 15 residues. V lost 4 bases and J lost 4, with 16 bases in between. Per the germline V gene, CDR1 is PRHDT and CDR2 is FYEKMQ (reference sequence). This CDR3 is CASSCRGDGTTEAFF. The CDR3 bases are TGTGCCAGCAGCTGCCGGGGAGACGGGACCACTGAAGCTTTCTTT.

This rearrangement joins TRBV28 to TRBJ1-1, with 7 nucleotides matching TRBD1. Looked up from germline, CDR1 is MDHEN and CDR2 is SYDVKM. Germline trimming cut 6 bases from V and 0 bases from J; bases unmatched to any gene: 10. The CDR3 runs to 16 residues. The CDR3 sequence: CASSVTGAALNTEAFF. The DNA for the CDR3 is TGTGCCAGCAGCGTAACAGGGGCGGCCCTGAACACTGAAGCTTTCTTT.

V and J are TRBV28 and TRBJ2-3; D is perhaps TRBD1 (6 bases). Germline V gives CDR1 MDHEN, CDR2 SYDVKM. The CDR3 totals 14 residues. V gave up 5 bases and J gave up 2 bases, with 11 bases separating them. Here the CDR3 reads CASSPRDNTDTQYF. The CDR3 DNA follows: TGTGCCAGCAGTCCTCGGGACAACACAGATACGCAGTATTTT.

This clonotype has more than one count but fewer than ten. The rearrangement links TRBV10-2 to TRBJ2-3; D ambiguous. V was shortened by 0 bases and J by 1 base, with 8 bases between the two germline ends. CDR3 length: 15 residues. Germline V CDR1 and CDR2: WSHSY, SAAADI. The CDR3 bases are TGCGCCAGCAGTGAGTCGTTAGAGCGCACAGATACGCAGTATTTT. It yields the protein CASSESLERTDTQYF.

The J gene is TRBJ1-5, the V gene TRBV15; D gene unclear. This CDR3 contains 15 residues. The germline V gene has CDR1 LNHNV and CDR2 YYDKDF (reference sequence). V lost 0 bases, J lost 0 bases, and 6 bases lay in between. DNA for the CDR3: TGTGCCACCAGCAGAGACGTGGATAGCAATCAGCCCCAGCATTTT. Translated, it gives CATSRDVDSNQPQHF.

As regards this clonotype: Since a much larger clone is just one base distant, this may be a read error. The J gene is TRBJ2-7, the V gene TRBV11-2; 12 bases fit TRBD2. The CDR3 is 16 residues long. V was clipped by 5 bases and J by 7 bases; unmatched bases: 12. Germline V gene lookup returns CDR1 SGHAT and CDR2 FQNNGV. The DNA of the CDR3 is TGTGCCAGCAGCCCGCGACTAGCGGGAGATCATCGGGAGCAGTACTTC. It codes for CASSPRLAGDHREQYF. Combining the CDR3 with reference TRBV11-2 and TRBJ2-7 gives the whole variable domain EAGVAQSPRYKIIEKRQSVAFWCNPISGHATLYWYQQILGQGPKLLIQFQNNGVVDDSQLPKDRFSAERLKGVDSTLKIQPAKLEDSAVYLCASSPRLAGDHREQYFGPGTRLTVT.

This clonotype occurred a few times. The chain uses TRBV11-2 and TRBJ1-1; D unresolved. V was cut by 3 bases and J by 4 bases, with 12 bases left in between. The CDR3 covers 14 residues. Germline V gene lookup returns CDR1 SGHAT and CDR2 FQNNGV. The CDR3 loop reads CASSFLRVPTEAFF. As DNA, the CDR3 is TGTGCCAGCAGCTTTTTAAGGGTGCCCACTGAAGCTTTCTTT. The variable domain in full, completed from reference TRBV11-2 and TRBJ1-1, reads EAGVAQSPRYKIIEKRQSVAFWCNPISGHATLYWYQQILGQGPKLLIQFQNNGVVDDSQLPKDRFSAERLKGVDSTLKIQPAKLEDSAVYLCASSFLRVPTEAFFGQGTRLTVV.

The rearrangement uses TRBV7-2 and TRBJ2-2; no reliable D call. The ends were cut back, 1 base at V and 4 bases at J, with 10 bases in the middle. The CDR3 is made up of 15 amino acids. Germline values: CDR1 SGHTA, CDR2 FQGNSA. The CDR3 DNA is TGTGCCAGCAGCTTAGTGGTAGGGTTCACCGGGGAGCTGTTTTTT. It encodes CASSLVVGFTGELFF.

This rearrangement joins TRBV2 to TRBJ2-3, with 7 bases identical to TRBD2. J gave up 2 bases and V 5 bases, and 1 base lay outside the gene matches. The CDR3 consists of 13 residues. From germline, CDR1 is SNHLY and CDR2 FYNNEI. Written as DNA, the CDR3 is TGTGCCAGCAGTCGACTAGCCACAGATACGCAGTATTTT. Protein: CASSRLATDTQYF.

Regarding this clonotype: A far bigger clonotype differs at one base, so this is likely a read error. This chain connects TRBV11-2 to TRBJ2-4, with TRBD1 identical over 9 bases. The assigned J gene may be wrong: the sequence end matches TRBJ2-5 better. The length of the CDR3 is 15 residues. CDR1 is SGHAT and CDR2 is FQNNGV in the germline V gene. Here the CDR3 reads CASSPTGGERKTQYF. The CDR3 region has the DNA TGTGCCAGCAGCCCCACAGGGGGCGAGCGGAAGACCCAGTACTTC.

This clonotype was seen many times. The chain combines TRBV20-1 with TRBJ1-4; D is undetermined. Germline V gene data show CDR1 as DFQATT and CDR2 as SNEGSKA (reference sequence). Deletions cut 1 base from V and 4 bases from J, with 10 bases between. This CDR3 has 14 residues. CDR3 in amino acids: CSARVQAVNEKLFF. The CDR3 DNA is TGCAGTGCTAGAGTTCAGGCCGTTAATGAAAAACTGTTTTTT.

V and J are TRBV4-1 and TRBJ2-7; perhaps D is TRBD1 or TRBD2 (6 bases each). Germline CDR1 and CDR2: MGHRA and YSYEKL. The germline V and J ends were trimmed by 0 bases and 3 bases, with 15 bases remaining between them. This CDR3 is built from 16 residues. The CDR3 protein is CASSQEGGSGLYEQYF. The DNA of the CDR3 is TGCGCCAGCAGCCAAGAAGGGGGGTCAGGCCTCTACGAGCAGTACTTC.

The chain is built from TRBV9 and TRBJ2-2, with TRBD2 identical over 14 bases. Losses at the gene ends were 3 bases for V and 7 bases for J; bases not matched to a gene: 8. The CDR3 has 17 residues. CDR1 and CDR2 (germline): SGDLS, YYNGEE. The CDR3, as DNA: TGTGCCAGCAGCGCACCGGGACTAGCGGGAGTCAGCGGGGAGCTGTTTTTT. Its translation is CASSAPGLAGVSGELFF.

This clonotype was counted between two and nine times. The V and J genes are TRBV9 and TRBJ2-2, with 9 bases identical to TRBD1. The CDR3 extends over 15 amino acids. V shed 4 bases, J shed 4 bases, and the junction held 5 bases outside the gene matches. Germline V gene data show CDR1 as SGDLS and CDR2 as YYNGEE. CDR3 nucleotides: TGTGCCAGCAGCCGGGGACAGGGATCCACCGGGGAGCTGTTTTTT. Translation: CASSRGQGSTGELFF.

There are many counts of this clonotype. The chain has TRBV3-1 and TRBJ1-2, with D perhaps TRBD1 (5 bases). V shed 2 bases and J shed 6 bases, with 10 bases lying between them. This CDR3 spans 13 amino acids. The germline V gene encodes CDR1 LGHDT and CDR2 YNNKEL (reference sequence). The CDR3 coding sequence is TGTGCCAGCAGCCAAAGGCAGGGCCATGGCTACACCTTC. It is translated as CASSQRQGHGYTF.

This clonotype was counted ten times or more. The CDR3, as DNA: TGTGCCAGCAGTTACTCGTTAGGGACTAGTCCCCTCGAGCAGTACTTC. It specifies CASSYSLGTSPLEQYF. This chain connects TRBV6-5 to TRBJ2-7; 8 bases agree with TRBD2. Unmatched junction bases numbered 10, after V lost 0 bases and J lost 6 bases. Germline V gene lookup returns CDR1 MNHEY and CDR2 SVGAGI. The CDR3 length is 16 residues.

Only a few counts were recorded for this clonotype. The V call is TRBV6-2 or TRBV6-3, the J call TRBJ2-7; D gene ambiguous. The ends were cut back, 0 bases at V and 3 bases at J, with 3 bases in the middle. CDR3 size: 12 residues. CDR1 and CDR2 from the germline V gene are MNHEY and SVGEGT. CDR3 sequence reads: CASSYSHYEQYF. The CDR3 coding sequence is TGTGCCAGCAGTTACTCCCACTACGAGCAGTACTTC.

V gene TRBV20-1 combines with J gene TRBJ2-7; D not certain. The CDR3 is 13 residues long. Germline lookup yields CDR1 DFQATT and CDR2 SNEGSKA (reference sequence). The V gene lost 7 bases and the J gene lost 0 bases, with 13 bases spanning the gap. For the CDR3, the DNA is TGCAGTGTCCCGCTTAGCCACTCCTACGAGCAGTACTTC. Residues: CSVPLSHSYEQYF.

This chain uses TRBV5-1 with TRBJ2-1; D could derive from TRBD1 or TRBD2 (6 bases each). V was pared by 3 bases and J by 8 bases, with 9 bases between. The CDR3 is made up of 12 amino acids. Germline CDR1 SGHRS, CDR2 YFSETQ. This chain's CDR3 is CASSWGAYEQFF. The CDR3 DNA follows: TGCGCCAGCAGCTGGGGGGCGTATGAGCAGTTCTTC.

The chain joins TRBV29-1 to TRBJ2-7; TRBD1 matches at 10 bases. In germline, CDR1 is SQVTM, CDR2 ANQGSEA. This CDR3 is built from 14 residues. After removal of 5 bases from V and 4 bases from J, the junction contained 8 bases not matched to a gene. The CDR3 sequence is CSVKWTGGGYEQYF. CDR3 nucleotide sequence: TGCAGCGTTAAATGGACAGGGGGTGGATACGAGCAGTACTTC.

The rearrangement links TRBV11-2 to TRBJ1-3, with D possibly matching TRBD1 (5 bases). Trimming left V 5 bases short and J 0 bases short, with 17 bases between. The CDR3 is 17 residues long. Germline V gene sequence: CDR1 SGHAT, CDR2 FQNNGV. The CDR3 loop reads CASSPSWGPFSGNTIYF. The CDR3 DNA sequence: TGTGCCAGCAGCCCTTCTTGGGGCCCATTCTCTGGAAACACCATATATTTT.

This clonotype has only a few counts. This rearrangement joins TRBV6-1 to TRBJ2-2, with D maybe TRBD1 (6 bases). Germline V gene sequence: CDR1 MNHNS, CDR2 SASEGT. Trimming took 6 bases from V and 0 from J, leaving 11 bases between them. CDR3 length: 15 residues. In DNA form, the CDR3 reads TGTGCCAGCAGAGGTGACAGGACGAACACCGGGGAGCTGTTTTTT. Translation gives CASRGDRTNTGELFF.

This clonotype was seen more than once but under ten times. The V gene is TRBV30, the J gene TRBJ1-4; 10 bases agree with TRBD1. Germline CDR1 and CDR2: GTSNPN and SVGIG (reference sequence). The CDR3 has 15 amino acids. With V trimmed by 3 bases and J by 4 bases, 5 bases remained unmatched. The chain's CDR3 is CAWRDRGYNNEKLFF. CDR3 sequence (DNA): TGTGCCTGGAGGGACAGGGGGTACAATAATGAAAAACTGTTTTTT.

The genes are TRBV30 and TRBJ2-5; D perhaps matches TRBD1 (5 bases). Germline CDR1 and CDR2: GTSNPN and SVGIG (reference sequence). The CDR3 runs to 11 residues. V lost 3 bases to trimming and J lost 7 bases, with 9 bases between them. The CDR3 DNA sequence: TGTGCCTGGAGGGGGCTTGGGACCCAGTACTTC. Protein sequence: CAWRGLGTQYF.